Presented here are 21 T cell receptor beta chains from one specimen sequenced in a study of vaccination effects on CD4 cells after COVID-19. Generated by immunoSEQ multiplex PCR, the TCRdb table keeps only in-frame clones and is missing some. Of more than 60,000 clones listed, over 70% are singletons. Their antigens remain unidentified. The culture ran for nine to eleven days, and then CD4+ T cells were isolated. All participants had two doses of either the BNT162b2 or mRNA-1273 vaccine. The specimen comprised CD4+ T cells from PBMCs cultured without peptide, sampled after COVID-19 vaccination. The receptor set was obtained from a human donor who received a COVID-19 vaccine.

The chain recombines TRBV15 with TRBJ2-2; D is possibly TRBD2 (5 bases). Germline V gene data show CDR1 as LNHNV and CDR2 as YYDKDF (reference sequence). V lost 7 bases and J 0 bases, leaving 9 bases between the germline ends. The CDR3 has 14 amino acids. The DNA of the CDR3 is TGTGCCACCAAAAGGACTTCGAACACCGGGGAGCTGTTTTTT. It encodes CATKRTSNTGELFF. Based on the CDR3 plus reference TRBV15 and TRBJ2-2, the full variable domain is DAMVIQNPRYQVTQFGKPVTLSCSQTLNHNVMYWYQQKSSQAPKLLFHYYDKDFNNEADTPDNFQSRRPNTSFCFLDIRSPGLGDTAMYLCATKRTSNTGELFFGEGSRLTVL.

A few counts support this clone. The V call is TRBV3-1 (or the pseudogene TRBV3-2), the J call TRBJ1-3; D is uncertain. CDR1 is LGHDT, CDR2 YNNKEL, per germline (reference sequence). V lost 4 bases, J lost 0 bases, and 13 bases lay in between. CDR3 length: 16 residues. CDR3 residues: CASSRAIVGSGNTIYF. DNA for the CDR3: TGTGCCAGCAGCCGGGCAATTGTAGGCTCTGGAAACACCATATATTTT.

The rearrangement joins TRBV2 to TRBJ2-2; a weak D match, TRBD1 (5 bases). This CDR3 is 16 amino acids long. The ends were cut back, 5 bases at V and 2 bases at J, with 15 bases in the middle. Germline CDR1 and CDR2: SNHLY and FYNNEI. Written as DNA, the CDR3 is TGTGCCAGCAGTCTTCAGGGCTCAAGAAACACCGGGGAGCTGTTTTTT. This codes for CASSLQGSRNTGELFF.

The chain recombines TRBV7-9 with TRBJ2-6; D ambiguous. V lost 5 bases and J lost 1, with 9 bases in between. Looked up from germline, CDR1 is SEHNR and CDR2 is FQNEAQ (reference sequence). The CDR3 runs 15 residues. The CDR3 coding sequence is TGTGCCAGCAGCCTACCCGGGTCTGGGGCCAACGTCCTGACTTTC. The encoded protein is CASSLPGSGANVLTF.

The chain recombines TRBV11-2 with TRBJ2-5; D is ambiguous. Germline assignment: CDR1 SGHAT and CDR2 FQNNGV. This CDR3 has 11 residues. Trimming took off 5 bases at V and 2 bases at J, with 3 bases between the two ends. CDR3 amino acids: CASSLQETQYF. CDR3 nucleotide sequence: TGTGCCAGCAGCCTACAAGAGACCCAGTACTTC.

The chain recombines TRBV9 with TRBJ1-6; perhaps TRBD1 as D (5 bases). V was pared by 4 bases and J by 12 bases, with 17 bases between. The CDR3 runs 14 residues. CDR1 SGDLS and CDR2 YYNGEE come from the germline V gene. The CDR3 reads CASSLDGAYEPLHF. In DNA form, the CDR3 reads TGTGCCAGCAGCCTCGACGGGGCTTATGAACCCCTCCACTTT.

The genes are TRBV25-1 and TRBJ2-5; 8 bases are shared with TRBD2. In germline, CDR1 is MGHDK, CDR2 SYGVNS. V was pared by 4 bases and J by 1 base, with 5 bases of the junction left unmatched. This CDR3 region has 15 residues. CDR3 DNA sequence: TGTGCCAGCAGTGTTAGCGGGGCGCTCCAAGAGACCCAGTACTTC. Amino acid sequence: CASSVSGALQETQYF.

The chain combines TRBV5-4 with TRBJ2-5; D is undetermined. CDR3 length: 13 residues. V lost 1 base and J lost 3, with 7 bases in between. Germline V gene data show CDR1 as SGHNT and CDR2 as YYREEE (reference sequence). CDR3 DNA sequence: TGTGCCAGCAGCTTGACGGGCGAAGAGACCCAGTACTTC. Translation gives CASSLTGEETQYF.

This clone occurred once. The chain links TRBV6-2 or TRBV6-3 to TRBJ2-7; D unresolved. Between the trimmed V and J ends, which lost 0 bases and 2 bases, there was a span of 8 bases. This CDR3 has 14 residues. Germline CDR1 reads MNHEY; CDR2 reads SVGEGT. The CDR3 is CASSYSPGPYEQYV. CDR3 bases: TGTGCCAGCAGTTACTCCCCAGGACCCTACGAGCAGTACGTC.

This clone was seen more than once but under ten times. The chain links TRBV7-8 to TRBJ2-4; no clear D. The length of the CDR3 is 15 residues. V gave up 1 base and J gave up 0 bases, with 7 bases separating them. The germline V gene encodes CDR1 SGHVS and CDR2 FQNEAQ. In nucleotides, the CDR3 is TGTGCCAGCAGCTTAGAACCTCTAGCCAAAAACATTCAGTACTTC. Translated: CASSLEPLAKNIQYF.

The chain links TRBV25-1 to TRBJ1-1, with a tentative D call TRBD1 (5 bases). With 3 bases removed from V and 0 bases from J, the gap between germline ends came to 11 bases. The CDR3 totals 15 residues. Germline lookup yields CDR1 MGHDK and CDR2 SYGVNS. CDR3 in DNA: TGTGCCAGCAGTGACTTCGGGACGGTGAACACTGAAGCTTTCTTT. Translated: CASSDFGTVNTEAFF.

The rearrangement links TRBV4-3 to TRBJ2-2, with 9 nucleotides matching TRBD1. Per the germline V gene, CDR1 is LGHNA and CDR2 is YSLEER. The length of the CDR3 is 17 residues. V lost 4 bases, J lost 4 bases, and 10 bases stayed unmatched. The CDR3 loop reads CASSRPPGTGRTGELFF. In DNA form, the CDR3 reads TGCGCCAGCAGCCGGCCGCCCGGGACAGGGCGCACCGGGGAGCTGTTTTTT.

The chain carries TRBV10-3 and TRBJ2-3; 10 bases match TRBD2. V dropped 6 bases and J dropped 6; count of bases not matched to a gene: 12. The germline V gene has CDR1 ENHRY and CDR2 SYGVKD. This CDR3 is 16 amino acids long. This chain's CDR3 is CAIRERGGTRGDTQYF. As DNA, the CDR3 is TGTGCCATCAGAGAGCGGGGGGGTACAAGGGGGGATACGCAGTATTTT.

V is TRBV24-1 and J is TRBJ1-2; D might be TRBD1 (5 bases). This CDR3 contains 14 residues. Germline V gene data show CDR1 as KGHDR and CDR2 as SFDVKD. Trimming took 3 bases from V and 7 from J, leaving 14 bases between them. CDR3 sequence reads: CATSDEGWSTGYTF. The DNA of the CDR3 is TGTGCCACCAGTGATGAGGGGTGGAGTACTGGCTACACCTTC.

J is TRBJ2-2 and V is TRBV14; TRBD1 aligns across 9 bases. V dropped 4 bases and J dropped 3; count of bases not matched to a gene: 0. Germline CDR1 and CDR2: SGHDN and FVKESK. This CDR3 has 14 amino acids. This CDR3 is CASSRDRDTGELFF. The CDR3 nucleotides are TGTGCCAGCAGCCGGGACAGGGACACCGGGGAGCTGTTTTTT.

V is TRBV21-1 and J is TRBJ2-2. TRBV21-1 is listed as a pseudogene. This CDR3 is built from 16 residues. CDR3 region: CASSKLTDKNTGELFF. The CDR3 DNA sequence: TGTGCCAGCAGCAAATTGACGGATAAGAACACCGGGGAGCTGTTTTTT.

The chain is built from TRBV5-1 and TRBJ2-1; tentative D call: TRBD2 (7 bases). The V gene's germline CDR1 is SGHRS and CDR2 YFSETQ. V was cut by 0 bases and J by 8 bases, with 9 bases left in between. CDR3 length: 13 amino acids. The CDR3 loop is CASSLVGGHEQFF. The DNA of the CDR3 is TGCGCCAGCAGCTTGGTGGGGGGGCATGAGCAGTTCTTC. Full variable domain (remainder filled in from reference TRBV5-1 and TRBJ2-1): KAGVTQTPRYLIKTRGQQVTLSCSPISGHRSVSWYQQTPGQGLQFLFEYFSETQRNKGNFPGRFSGRQFSNSRSEMNVSTLELGDSALYLCASSLVGGHEQFFGPGTRLTVL.

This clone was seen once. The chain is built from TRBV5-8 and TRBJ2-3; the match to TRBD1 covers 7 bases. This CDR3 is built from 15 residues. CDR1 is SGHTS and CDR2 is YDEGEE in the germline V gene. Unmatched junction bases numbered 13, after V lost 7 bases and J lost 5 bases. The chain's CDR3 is CASPSGGQVEDTQYF. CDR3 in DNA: TGTGCCAGCCCGTCGGGTGGACAGGTTGAAGATACGCAGTATTTT.

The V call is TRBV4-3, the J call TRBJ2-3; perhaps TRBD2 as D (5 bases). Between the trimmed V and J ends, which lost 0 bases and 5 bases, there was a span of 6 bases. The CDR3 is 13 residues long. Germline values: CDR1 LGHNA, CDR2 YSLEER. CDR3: CASSQEREDTQYF. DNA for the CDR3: TGCGCCAGCAGCCAAGAGAGGGAAGATACGCAGTATTTT.

Here the CDR3 DNA reads TGCAGCGCCGGGACGGAGTACCAAGAGACCCAGTACTTC. This translates into CSAGTEYQETQYF. This sequence joins TRBV29-1 and TRBJ2-5; D is perhaps TRBD1 or TRBD2 (5 bases each). Per germline, CDR1 SQVTM and CDR2 ANQGSEA. This CDR3 is built from 13 residues. Trimming pared 7 bases from V and 0 bases from J, leaving 12 bases between.

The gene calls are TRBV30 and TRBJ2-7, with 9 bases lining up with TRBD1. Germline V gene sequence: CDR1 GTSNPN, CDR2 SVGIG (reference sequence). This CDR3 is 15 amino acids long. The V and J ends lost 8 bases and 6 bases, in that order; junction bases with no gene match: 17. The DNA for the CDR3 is TGTGCCCGCCGCCCCCGGGACAGGGTGTCCGGCGAGCAGTACGTC. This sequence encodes CARRPRDRVSGEQYV.